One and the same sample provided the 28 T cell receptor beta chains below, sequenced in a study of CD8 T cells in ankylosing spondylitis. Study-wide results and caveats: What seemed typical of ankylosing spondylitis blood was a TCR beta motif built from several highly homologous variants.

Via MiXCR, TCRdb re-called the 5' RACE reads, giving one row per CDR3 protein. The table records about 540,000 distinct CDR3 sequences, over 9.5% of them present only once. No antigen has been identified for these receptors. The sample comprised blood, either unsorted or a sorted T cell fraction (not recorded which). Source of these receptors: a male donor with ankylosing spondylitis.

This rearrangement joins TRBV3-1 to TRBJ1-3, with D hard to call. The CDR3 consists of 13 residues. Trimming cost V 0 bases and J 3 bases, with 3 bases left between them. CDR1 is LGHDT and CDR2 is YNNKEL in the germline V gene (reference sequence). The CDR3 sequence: CASSQEFGNTIYF. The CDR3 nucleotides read TGTGCCAGCAGCCAAGAGTTTGGAAACACCATATATTTT.

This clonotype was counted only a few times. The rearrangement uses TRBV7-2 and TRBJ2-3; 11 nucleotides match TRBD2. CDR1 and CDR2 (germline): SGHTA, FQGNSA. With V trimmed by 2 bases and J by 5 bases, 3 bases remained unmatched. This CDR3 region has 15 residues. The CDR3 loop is CASSLFSGREDTQYF. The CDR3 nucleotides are TGTGCCAGCAGCTTATTTAGCGGGAGGGAAGATACGCAGTATTTT.

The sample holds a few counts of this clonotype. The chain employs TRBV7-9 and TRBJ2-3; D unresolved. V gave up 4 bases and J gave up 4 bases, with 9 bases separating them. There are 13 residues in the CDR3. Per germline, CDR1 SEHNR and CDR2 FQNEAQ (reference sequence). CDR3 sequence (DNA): TGTGCCAGCAGCTCTGGACGGGCAGATACGCAGTATTTT. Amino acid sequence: CASSSGRADTQYF.

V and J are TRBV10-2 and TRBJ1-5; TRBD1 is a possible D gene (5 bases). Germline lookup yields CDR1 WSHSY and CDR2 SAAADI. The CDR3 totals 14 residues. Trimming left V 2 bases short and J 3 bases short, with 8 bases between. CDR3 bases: TGCGCCAGCAGTGAGAAGACAGTCAATCAGCCCCAGCATTTT. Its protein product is CASSEKTVNQPQHF.

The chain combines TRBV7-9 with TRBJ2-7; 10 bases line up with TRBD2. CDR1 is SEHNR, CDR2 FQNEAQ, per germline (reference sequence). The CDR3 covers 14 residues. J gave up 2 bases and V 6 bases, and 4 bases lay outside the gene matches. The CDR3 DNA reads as TGTGCCAGCAGTCCCGGGACTAGCGCCTACGAGCAGTACGTC. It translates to CASSPGTSAYEQYV.

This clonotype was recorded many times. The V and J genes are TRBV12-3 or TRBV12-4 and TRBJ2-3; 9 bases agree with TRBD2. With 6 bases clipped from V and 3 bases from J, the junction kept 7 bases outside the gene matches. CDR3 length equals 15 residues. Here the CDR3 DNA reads TGTGCCAGCAGGTCCGGCGGGAGGGGTACAGATACGCAGTATTTT. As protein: CASRSGGRGTDTQYF.

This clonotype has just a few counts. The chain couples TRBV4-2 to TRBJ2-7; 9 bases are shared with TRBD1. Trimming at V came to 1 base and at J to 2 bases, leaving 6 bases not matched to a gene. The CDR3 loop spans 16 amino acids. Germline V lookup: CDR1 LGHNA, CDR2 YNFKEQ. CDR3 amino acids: CASSQAQGQGTYEQYV. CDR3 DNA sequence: TGTGCCAGCAGCCAAGCCCAGGGACAGGGAACCTACGAGCAGTACGTC.

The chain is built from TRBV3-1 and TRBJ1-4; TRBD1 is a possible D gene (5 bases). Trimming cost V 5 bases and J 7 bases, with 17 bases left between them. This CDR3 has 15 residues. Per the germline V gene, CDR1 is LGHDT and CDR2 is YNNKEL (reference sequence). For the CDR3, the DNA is TGTGCCAGCAGCTCATGGGACCGAGGGGCTGAAAAACTGTTTTTT. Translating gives CASSSWDRGAEKLFF.

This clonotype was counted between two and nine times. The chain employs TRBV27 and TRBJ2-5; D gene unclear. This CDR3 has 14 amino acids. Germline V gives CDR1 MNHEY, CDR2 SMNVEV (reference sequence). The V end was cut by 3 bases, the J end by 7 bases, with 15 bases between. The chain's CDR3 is CASSFEFPRGTQYF. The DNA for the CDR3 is TGTGCCAGCAGTTTTGAGTTCCCGAGAGGGACCCAGTACTTC.

The CDR3: CASSLGSGGYEQYV. The DNA of the CDR3 is TGTGCCAGCAGCTTAGGTTCTGGGGGCTACGAGCAGTACGTC. The gene calls are TRBV11-2 and TRBJ2-7; TRBD1 or TRBD2 may be the D gene (5 bases each). Germline lookup yields CDR1 SGHAT and CDR2 FQNNGV. Trimming shortened V by 1 base and J by 3 bases, and 10 bases separated the two germline ends. There are 14 residues in the CDR3.

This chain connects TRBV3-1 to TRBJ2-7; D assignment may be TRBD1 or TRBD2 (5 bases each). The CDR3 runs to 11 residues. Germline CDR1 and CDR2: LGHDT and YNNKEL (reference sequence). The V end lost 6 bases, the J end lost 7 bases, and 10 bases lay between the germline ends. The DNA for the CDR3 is TGTGCCAGCAGGTTCGAGGGGGAGCAGTACTTC. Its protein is CASRFEGEQYF.

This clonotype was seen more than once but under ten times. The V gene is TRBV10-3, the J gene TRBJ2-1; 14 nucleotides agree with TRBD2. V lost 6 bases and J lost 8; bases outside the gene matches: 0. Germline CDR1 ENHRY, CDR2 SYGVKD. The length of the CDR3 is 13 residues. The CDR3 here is CAIRGLAGDEQFF. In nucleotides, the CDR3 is TGTGCCATCAGGGGACTAGCGGGAGATGAGCAGTTCTTC.

This chain's CDR3 is CSAIVAGGYSYNEQFF. In DNA, the CDR3 is TGCAGTGCTATTGTGGCGGGAGGGTACTCCTACAATGAGCAGTTCTTC. The J gene is TRBJ2-1, the V gene TRBV20-1, with 9 nucleotides matching TRBD2. Losses at the gene ends were 4 bases for V and 0 bases for J; bases not matched to a gene: 7. The CDR3 consists of 16 residues. Germline-derived CDR1 and CDR2 are DFQATT and SNEGSKA (reference sequence).

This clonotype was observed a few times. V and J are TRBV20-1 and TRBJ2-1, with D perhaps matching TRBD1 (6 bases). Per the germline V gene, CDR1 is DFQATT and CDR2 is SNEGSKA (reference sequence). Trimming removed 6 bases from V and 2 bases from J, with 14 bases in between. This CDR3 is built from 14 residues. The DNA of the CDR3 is TGCAGTGCGGGAACAGGGTACCCCTACAATGAGCAGTTCTTC. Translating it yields CSAGTGYPYNEQFF.

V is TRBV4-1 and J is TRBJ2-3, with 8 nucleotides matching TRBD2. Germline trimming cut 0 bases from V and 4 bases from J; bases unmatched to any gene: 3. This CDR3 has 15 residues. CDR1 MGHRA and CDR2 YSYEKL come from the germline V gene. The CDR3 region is CASSQEAGGADTQYF. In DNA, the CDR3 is TGCGCCAGCAGCCAAGAGGCGGGAGGCGCAGATACGCAGTATTTT.

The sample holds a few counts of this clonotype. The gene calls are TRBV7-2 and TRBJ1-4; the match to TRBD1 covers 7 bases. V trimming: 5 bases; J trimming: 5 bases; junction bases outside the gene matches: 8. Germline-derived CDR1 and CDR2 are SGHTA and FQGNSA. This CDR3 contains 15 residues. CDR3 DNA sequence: TGTGCCAGCAGCGTTCGGACAGGCAGAAATGAAAAACTGTTTTTT. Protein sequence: CASSVRTGRNEKLFF.

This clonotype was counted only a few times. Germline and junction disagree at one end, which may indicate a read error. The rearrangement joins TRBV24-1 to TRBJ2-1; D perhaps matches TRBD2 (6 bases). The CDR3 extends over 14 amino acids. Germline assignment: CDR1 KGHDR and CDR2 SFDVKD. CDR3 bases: TGTGCCACCAGGGCTGGGGACTCCAACAATGAGCAGTTCTTC. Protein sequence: CATRAGDSNNEQFF.

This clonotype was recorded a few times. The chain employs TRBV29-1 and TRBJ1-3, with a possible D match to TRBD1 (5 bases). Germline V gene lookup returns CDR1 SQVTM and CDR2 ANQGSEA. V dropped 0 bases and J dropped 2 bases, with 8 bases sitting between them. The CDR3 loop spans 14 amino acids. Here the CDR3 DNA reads TGCAGCGTTGAAGACATAGGGGCTGGAAACACCATATATTTT. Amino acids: CSVEDIGAGNTIYF.

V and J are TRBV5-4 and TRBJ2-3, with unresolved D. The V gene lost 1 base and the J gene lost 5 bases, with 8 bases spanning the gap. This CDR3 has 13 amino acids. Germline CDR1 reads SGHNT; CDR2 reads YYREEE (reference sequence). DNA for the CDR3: TGTGCCAGCAGCTTGTATGAGGAAGATACGCAGTATTTT. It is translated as CASSLYEEDTQYF.

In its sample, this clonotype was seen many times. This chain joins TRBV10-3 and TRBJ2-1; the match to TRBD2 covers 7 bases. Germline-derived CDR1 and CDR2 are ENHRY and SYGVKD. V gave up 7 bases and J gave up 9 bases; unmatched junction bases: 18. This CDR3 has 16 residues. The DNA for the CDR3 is TGTGCCATCACCGACGGCGCGAGCGGGATCTTTGGTGAGCAGTTCTTC. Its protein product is CAITDGASGIFGEQFF.

CDR3 sequence reads: CASSLNGGSMADTQYF. The CDR3 DNA is TGCGCCAGCAGCTTGAACGGCGGGAGTATGGCAGATACGCAGTATTTT. The chain joins TRBV5-1 to TRBJ2-3, with 7 positions matching TRBD2. The ends lost 1 base at V and 4 bases at J; junction bases unmatched: 9. The CDR3 runs 16 residues. Germline-derived CDR1 and CDR2 are SGHRS and YFSETQ.

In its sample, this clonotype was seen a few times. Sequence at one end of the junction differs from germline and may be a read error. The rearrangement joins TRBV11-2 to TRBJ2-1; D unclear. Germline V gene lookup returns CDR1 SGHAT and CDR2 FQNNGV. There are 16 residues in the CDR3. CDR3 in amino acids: CASSFRVINPYSEQFF. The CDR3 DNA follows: TGTGCCAGCAGCTTCCGAGTGATCAACCCTTACAGTGAGCAGTTCTTC.

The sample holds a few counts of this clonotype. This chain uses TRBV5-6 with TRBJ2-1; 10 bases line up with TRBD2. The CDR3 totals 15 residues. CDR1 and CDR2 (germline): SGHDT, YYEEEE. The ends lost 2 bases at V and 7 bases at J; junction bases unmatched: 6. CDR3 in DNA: TGTGCCAGCAGCTTTAAAGCGGGAGGGGGAAATGAGCAGTTCTTC. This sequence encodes CASSFKAGGGNEQFF.

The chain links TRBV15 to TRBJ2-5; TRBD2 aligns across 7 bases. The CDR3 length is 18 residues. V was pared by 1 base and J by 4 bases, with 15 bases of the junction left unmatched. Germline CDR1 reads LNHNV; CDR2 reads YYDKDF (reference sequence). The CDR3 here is CATSRGRVVAGVLETQYF. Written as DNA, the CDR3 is TGTGCCACCAGCAGAGGTCGGGTTGTTGCGGGAGTTTTAGAGACCCAGTACTTC.

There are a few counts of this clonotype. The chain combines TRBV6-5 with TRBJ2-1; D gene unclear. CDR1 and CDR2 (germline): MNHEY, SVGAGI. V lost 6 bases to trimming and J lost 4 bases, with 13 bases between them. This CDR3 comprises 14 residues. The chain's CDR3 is CASRLESLYNEQFF. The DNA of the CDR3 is TGTGCCAGCAGGTTAGAATCCCTTTACAATGAGCAGTTCTTC.

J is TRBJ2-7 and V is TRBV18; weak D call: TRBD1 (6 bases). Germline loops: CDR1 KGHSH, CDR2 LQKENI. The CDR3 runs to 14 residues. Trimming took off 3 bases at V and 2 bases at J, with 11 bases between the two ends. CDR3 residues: CASSPGQIAYEQYF. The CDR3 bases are TGTGCCAGCTCACCTGGACAGATTGCCTACGAGCAGTACTTC.

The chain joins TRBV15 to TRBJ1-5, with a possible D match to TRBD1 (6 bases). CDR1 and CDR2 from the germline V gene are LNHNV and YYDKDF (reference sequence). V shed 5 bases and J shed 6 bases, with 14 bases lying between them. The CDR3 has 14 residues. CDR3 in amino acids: CATSAGGGLQPQHF. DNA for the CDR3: TGTGCCACCAGCGCCGGAGGGGGTCTTCAGCCCCAGCATTTT.

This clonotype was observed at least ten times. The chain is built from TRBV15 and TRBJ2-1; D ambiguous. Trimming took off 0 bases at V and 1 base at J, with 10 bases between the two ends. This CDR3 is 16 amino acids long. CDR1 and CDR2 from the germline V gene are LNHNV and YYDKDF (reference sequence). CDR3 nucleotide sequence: TGTGCCACCAGCAGAGAGAGACCAGGTTCCTACAATGAGCAGTTCTTC. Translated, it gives CATSRERPGSYNEQFF.